This is a list of T cell receptor beta chains from one sample in a study of neoadjuvant anti-PD-1 for oral cavity cancer. Profiled with immunoSEQ multiplex PCR; TCRdb holds only in-frame clones, not every one. The sample records under 13,000 clones, approximately 52% being singletons. The sequenced sample was tumor tissue, obtained before nivolumab (anti-PD-1) treatment. These receptors originate from a person between 35 and 79 years old with oral cavity squamous cell carcinoma. Both conserved end residues are part of each CDR3. D genes are given only for firm matches. Expanded clones get a size class; other rows say once, few or many, or leave the size out.

16	TRBV7-9	TRBJ1-6	few	TRBD1	CASSGTGTGFPSPLHF	TGTGCCAGCAGCGGAACCGGGACAGGGTTCCCCTCACCCCTCCACTTT
16	TRBV11-2	TRBJ2-7	.	.	CASSRRPGGAAYEQYF	TGTGCCAGCAGTCGACGACCCGGGGGTGCGGCCTACGAGCAGTACTTC
12	TRBV5-1	TRBJ1-1	.	.	CASSLVGTEAFF	TGCGCCAGCAGCTTGGTGGGTACTGAAGCTTTCTTT
14	TRBV10-1	TRBJ2-5	few	.	CASSESGGLETQYF	TGCGCCAGCAGTGAGTCTGGGGGGTTGGAGACCCAGTACTTC
16	TRBV11-2	TRBJ2-3	once	TRBD1	CASSPMGQTSTDTQYF	TGTGCCAGCAGCCCCATGGGACAGACTAGCACAGATACGCAGTATTTT
21	TRBV4-3	TRBJ2-2	.	TRBD2	CASSQEPRLAGDLANTGELFF	TGCGCCAGCAGCCAAGAACCTCGACTAGCGGGGGACCTCGCGAACACCGGGGAGCTGTTTTTT
15	TRBV7-3	TRBJ1-2	.	.	CASSLTRAAHYGYTF	TGTGCCAGCAGCTTAACGAGGGCGGCACACTATGGCTACACCTTC
12	TRBV10-3	TRBJ2-3	few	.	CAISWGTDTQYF	TGTGCCATCAGTTGGGGCACAGATACGCAGTATTTT
12	TRBV25-1	TRBJ1-2	.	.	CASSLEGDRYTF	TGTGCCAGCAGTTTGGAAGGGGATCGCTACACCTTC
13	TRBV7-2	TRBJ2-1	.	.	CASSLAKGDEQFF	TGTGCCAGCAGCTTAGCAAAGGGCGATGAGCAGTTCTTC
16	TRBV19	TRBJ1-3	.	TRBD1	CASSTEGQGIGNTIYF	TGTGCCAGTAGTACGGAGGGACAGGGGATTGGAAACACCATATATTTT
14	TRBV6-1	TRBJ1-6	.	.	CASSEGRLVSPLHF	TGTGCCAGCAGTGAAGGGCGGTTGGTTTCACCCCTCCACTTT
14	TRBV11-1	TRBJ1-5	.	TRBD1	CASSTQGAFQPQHF	TGTGCCAGCAGCACGCAGGGGGCGTTTCAGCCCCAGCATTTT
16	TRBV6-4	TRBJ2-1	few	TRBD1	CASSERGGQGGNEQFF	TGTGCCAGCAGTGAGAGAGGGGGACAGGGTGGGAATGAGCAGTTCTTC
14	TRBV6-5	TRBJ2-3	.	.	CASGGQGATDTQYF	TGTGCCAGCGGTGGGCAGGGAGCCACAGATACGCAGTATTTT